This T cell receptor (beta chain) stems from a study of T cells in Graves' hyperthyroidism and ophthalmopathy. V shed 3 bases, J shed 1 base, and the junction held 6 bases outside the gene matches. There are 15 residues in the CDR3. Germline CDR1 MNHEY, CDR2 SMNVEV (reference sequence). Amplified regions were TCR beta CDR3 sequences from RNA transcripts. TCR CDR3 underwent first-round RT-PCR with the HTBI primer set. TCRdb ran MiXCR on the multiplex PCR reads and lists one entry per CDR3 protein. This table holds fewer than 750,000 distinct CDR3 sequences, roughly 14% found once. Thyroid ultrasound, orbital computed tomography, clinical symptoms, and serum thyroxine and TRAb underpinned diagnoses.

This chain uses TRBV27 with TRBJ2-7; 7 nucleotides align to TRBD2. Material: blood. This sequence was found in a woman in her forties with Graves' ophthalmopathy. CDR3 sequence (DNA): TGTGCCAGCAGTTTTGGGGGAGGGCTGTCCTACGAGCAGTACTTC. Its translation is CASSFGGGLSYEQYF.